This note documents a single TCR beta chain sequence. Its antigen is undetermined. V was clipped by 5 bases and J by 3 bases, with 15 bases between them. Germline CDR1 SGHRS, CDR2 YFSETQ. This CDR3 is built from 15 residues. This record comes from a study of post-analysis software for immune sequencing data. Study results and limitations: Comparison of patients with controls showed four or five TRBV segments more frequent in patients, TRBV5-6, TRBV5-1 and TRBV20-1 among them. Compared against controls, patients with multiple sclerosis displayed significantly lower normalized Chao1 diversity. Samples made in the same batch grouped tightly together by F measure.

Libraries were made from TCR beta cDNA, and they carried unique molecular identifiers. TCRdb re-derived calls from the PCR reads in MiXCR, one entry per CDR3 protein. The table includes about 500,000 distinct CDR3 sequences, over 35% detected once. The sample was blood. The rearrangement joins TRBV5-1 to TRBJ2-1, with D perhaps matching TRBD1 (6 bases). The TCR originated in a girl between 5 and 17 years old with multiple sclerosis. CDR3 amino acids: CASSLQGSNYNEQFF. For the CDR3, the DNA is TGCGCCAGCAGTCTACAGGGATCAAACTACAATGAGCAGTTCTTC.